The following is a T cell receptor (beta chain) sequence with its context. Its antigen is unknown. The CDR3 is made up of 13 amino acids. Germline V gene lookup returns CDR1 LGHDT and CDR2 YNNKEL (reference sequence). Trimming cost V 1 base and J 5 bases, with 8 bases left between them. These data belong to a study of T cell repertoires in cytomegalovirus infection. Study-wide context: The public TCR beta signatures pointed to both CMV infection and matching HLA type. Study conclusions and caveats: The cumulative frequency of public TCR beta families identified carriers of CMV plus the relevant HLA.

TCRdb passed the reads through MiXCR, listing each CDR3 protein once. The top ten hold roughly 10% of the sample, which has almost 500,000 distinct CDR3 sequences, around 11% seen once. This sequence joins TRBV3-1 and TRBJ2-5; D gene unclear. The clonotype comes from a human donor in good health (CMV status not recorded). Some clones in this sample may be carry-over from other donors' samples. The sequencing sample was made of PBMCs. This chain's CDR3 is CASSQVEEETQYF. CDR3 in DNA: TGTGCCAGCAGCCAAGTTGAAGAGGAGACCCAGTACTTC.